Detailed here is one T cell receptor (beta chain). The target antigen is unknown. The CDR3 runs to 13 residues. The V gene lost 0 bases and the J gene lost 5 bases, with 10 bases spanning the gap. Germline V gives CDR1 GTSNPN, CDR2 SVGIG (reference sequence). The record originates from a study of OX40 agonist ivuxolimab in advanced cancers. Findings and limits, study-wide: Clones of CD4+ and CD8+ blood T cells grew by week 6 at doses of 0.1 to 3.0 mg/kg.

The table came from immunoSEQ multiplex PCR; TCRdb's copy has only in-frame clones and leaves some out. This sample has about 79,000 clones, with 88% found just once. The sequencing here drew on CD4+ or CD8+ T cells sorted from blood, taken in a trial of the OX40 agonist ivuxolimab. The clonotype comes from an adult with an advanced solid tumor such as melanoma, head and neck, liver or kidney cancer. The chain couples TRBV30 to TRBJ2-5; unclear D gene. CDR3 sequence (DNA): TGTGCCTGGAGTGTACACAAACCGGAGACCCAGTACTTC. Translation gives CAWSVHKPETQYF.